These 12 T cell receptor beta chains share one sample of origin, sequenced in a study of human T cells and chemical hapten exposure. TCRdb itself ran the RACE reads through MiXCR, one entry per CDR3 protein. The table includes under 450,000 distinct CDR3 sequences, more than 4.5% detected once. Time point here: patch test 1, 2 weeks after DPC sensitization. Treatment: therapeutic diphenylcyclopropenone sensitization with weekly scalp DPC. Specimen: whole blood, collected in connection with sensitization to the hapten diphenylcyclopropenone (DPC). Receptor source: a woman between 50 and 59 years old with alopecia areata. Some clones in this sample may be carry-over from other donors' samples.

A remark on this clonotype: This sequence may be a read error, since a much larger clone differs from it by one base. The chain has TRBV6-5 and TRBJ2-7; the match to TRBD2 covers 13 bases. The germline CDR1 and CDR2 sequences are MNHEY and SVGAGI. The J segment lost 0 bases and the V segment lost 2 bases, leaving 1 base of the junction unmatched. The CDR3 is 16 amino acids. The CDR3 region has the DNA TGTGCCAGCAGTTACAGGACTAGCGGGAGCTCCTACGAGCAGTACTTC. Translating gives CASSYRTSGSSYEQYF.

This clonotype has just a few counts. This CDR3 reads CASSVAPQAAKNIQYF. CDR3 nucleotide sequence: TGTGCCAGCAGCGTAGCTCCCCAGGCTGCCAAAAACATTCAGTACTTC. The gene calls are TRBV9 and TRBJ2-4; D is uncertain. V dropped 0 bases and J dropped 1 base, with 11 bases sitting between them. The V gene's germline CDR1 is SGDLS and CDR2 YYNGEE. The CDR3 covers 16 residues.

There are a few counts of this clonotype. J is TRBJ2-1 and V is TRBV9, with 12 bases fitting TRBD2. CDR1 is SGDLS, CDR2 YYNGEE, per germline. V trimming: 4 bases; J trimming: 8 bases; junction bases outside the gene matches: 7. This CDR3 has 15 residues. CDR3 coding DNA: TGTGCCAGCAGCCCCGGGGCTAGCGGGAGGGATGAGCAGTTCTTC. It is translated as CASSPGASGRDEQFF.

The CDR3 reads CASGAVYNEQFF. The CDR3 DNA reads TGTGCTAGTGGCGCCGTATACAATGAGCAGTTCTTC. The chain carries TRBV12-5 and TRBJ2-1; no clear D. In germline, CDR1 is LGHNT, CDR2 FRNRAP. The germline V and J ends were trimmed by 6 bases and 4 bases, with 7 bases remaining between them. The CDR3 spans 12 residues.

CDR3 bases: TGCAGCGTTGAAGGACAGGGGGCCAAAAACATTCAGTACTTC. As protein: CSVEGQGAKNIQYF. This chain links TRBV29-1 with TRBJ2-4; 8 bases are shared with TRBD1. V lost 1 base and J lost 1; bases outside the gene matches: 0. Germline lookup yields CDR1 SQVTM and CDR2 ANQGSEA. This CDR3 spans 14 amino acids.

This clonotype appeared many times. This chain uses TRBV2 with TRBJ2-3, with a tentative D call TRBD2 (6 bases). Germline V gene data show CDR1 as SNHLY and CDR2 as FYNNEI. Trimming removed 7 bases at V and 0 bases at J, with 8 bases between. The CDR3 has 13 residues. CDR3 in amino acids: CASTGTSTDTQYF. The CDR3 nucleotides are TGTGCCAGCACCGGGACTAGCACAGATACGCAGTATTTT.

This clonotype has at least ten counts. This chain connects TRBV29-1 to TRBJ1-1, with 7 bases that match TRBD1. CDR1 and CDR2 from the germline V gene are SQVTM and ANQGSEA. The CDR3 consists of 12 residues. J lost 4 bases, V lost 3 bases, and 2 bases had no gene match. The chain's CDR3 is CSVDRGSTEAFF. The CDR3 region has the DNA TGCAGCGTTGACAGGGGGAGCACTGAAGCTTTCTTT.

There are many counts of this clonotype. The V and J genes are TRBV4-1 and TRBJ2-1, with D perhaps TRBD2 (6 bases). The CDR3 is 13 amino acids. The V and J ends lost 2 bases and 8 bases respectively, with 10 bases between them. CDR1 is MGHRA, CDR2 YSYEKL, per germline. Here the CDR3 reads CASSQTSFDEQFF. CDR3 coding DNA: TGCGCCAGCAGCCAAACTAGCTTCGATGAGCAGTTCTTC.

Regarding this clonotype: At one boundary the junction diverges from the germline segment, which might be a read error. The chain uses TRBV12-3 or TRBV12-4 and TRBJ2-1, with D tentatively TRBD1 or TRBD2 (6 bases each). There are 15 residues in the CDR3. CDR3: CVSSLGGSSYNEQFF. In nucleotides, the CDR3 is TGTGTCAGCAGTTTAGGGGGGAGCTCCTACAATGAGCAGTTCTTC.

This clonotype was observed many times. The genes are TRBV5-6 and TRBJ2-7; 8 bases are a match to TRBD1. After removal of 2 bases from V and 2 bases from J, the junction contained 3 bases not matched to a gene. The CDR3 sequence is 14 residues long. Germline CDR1 is SGHDT and CDR2 is YYEEEE. The CDR3 loop is CASSLGTGTYEQYF. DNA for the CDR3: TGTGCCAGCAGCTTAGGGACAGGAACCTACGAGCAGTACTTC.

This clonotype was observed many times. The chain couples TRBV7-6 to TRBJ1-2; 8 bases agree with TRBD1. In germline, CDR1 is SGHVS, CDR2 FNYEAQ. The CDR3 covers 15 residues. Trimming at V came to 0 bases and at J to 3 bases, leaving 3 bases not matched to a gene. The CDR3 region is CASSLAGQGDYGYTF. DNA for the CDR3: TGTGCCAGCAGCTTAGCTGGACAGGGTGACTATGGCTACACCTTC.

This clonotype was recorded at least ten times. This sequence joins TRBV10-3 and TRBJ2-7; D may match TRBD1 or TRBD2 (5 bases each). V lost 4 bases and J 2 bases, leaving 12 bases between the germline ends. The CDR3 totals 14 residues. Germline CDR1 ENHRY, CDR2 SYGVKD. The CDR3 DNA is TGTGCCATCAGTGGACGGGACGGCACCTACGAGCAGTACTTC. Residues: CAISGRDGTYEQYF.